This T cell receptor (beta chain) was sequenced during a study of blood T cell repertoires in COVID-19 (dated by TCRdb to about 2020). Some background on the complete study: The collaborator samples originated in the United States, Italy and Spain and spanned the acute and convalescent phases of COVID-19. The prospective study material was composed of cDNA or gDNA derived from T cells, B-cell-depleted T cells, or PBMCs. Subjects who had been exposed to COVID-19, were actively infected with it, or had recovered from it provided the deeply sampled blood TCRbeta repertoires that made up the dataset. A freely available public database, intended as a resource for researchers studying the immune response to SARS-CoV-2, is where the repertoires were released. The samples were drawn from two sources: the first 160 participants of the ongoing ImmuneRACE study, and some 1,300 subjects contributed by 6 global collaborators. A de-identified subject ID, COVID-19 status, age in years and sex were almost always included in the sample metadata. Where available, HLA class I and class II types were taken from metadata supplied by the sample provider and were not determined by assay-based typing. Points the paper makes about the study in general: The amount of clinical and demographic metadata varied by source and participant and was provided uncurated.

One collaborating source in Seattle enrolled patients while the patients were actively infected and followed the patients over time throughout the course of disease. Each collaborating institution followed its own protocols to collect whole blood in K2EDTA tubes. For TCRbeta analysis, collaborators shipped samples in one of three forms: frozen whole blood, isolated PBMCs, or DNA extracted from either of those sample types. About this clone: This clone's antigen is unknown. Per-base qualities were not stored, and no clone one base away is much larger.

From a lookup of the germline V gene (reference sequence), CDR1 and CDR2 are LNHNV and YYDKDF. The junction carries 6 bases between V and J, which are trimmed by 5 bases and 7 bases respectively. Spanning cysteine to phenylalanine, the CDR3 consists of 11 amino acids. Only the CDR3 DNA stays, 33 bases, in frame from base 1. TCRbeta CDR3 regions were amplified from genomic DNA using the immunoSEQ Assay, a bias-controlled multiplex PCR. The original pipeline was this. Nucleated cell counts per sample were estimated from amplification of reference gene primers within the assay. To quantify the absolute abundance of each unique TCRbeta CDR3 rearrangement, sequence reads were collapsed and filtered. Productive Simpson clonality was computed per sample as the square root of Simpson's diversity index over productive rearrangements. TCRdb obtained this table from immuneACCESS and retained in-frame rearrangements with V and J assigned. These tables miss some clones; where compared with another copy, unresolved V genes account for less than half of the shortfall, and the remainder is unexplained. V, J and clone size are those of that table, while D and trimming were read from the DNA. The sample table lists about 180,000 clones, approximately 83% of them with a count of one. About 7% of the sample is held by the ten biggest clonotypes.

The TCR sequence derives from a woman aged 40 to 55 with COVID-19, enrolled during active disease. Sequenced material: peripheral blood. Recombination linked TRBV15 to TRBJ2-1; the D gene remains uncertain. The DNA is as follows: TGTGCCACCAGCTTGCAGAATGAGCAGTTCTTC. Its translation is CATSLQNEQFF.